The next 29 T cell receptor beta chains were all read from a single sample in a study of shared T cell receptors in the human thymus. Measured with immunoSEQ multiplex PCR; TCRdb has only the in-frame clones, and not every one. Here the sample spans about 380,000 clones, around 93% being singletons. Material for sequencing was thymocytes. These TCRs come from a human donor.

This chain joins TRBV27 and TRBJ2-4, with a tentative D call TRBD2 (6 bases). Trimming left V 4 bases short and J 6 bases short, with 10 bases between. The CDR3 length is 13 residues. CDR1 and CDR2 (germline): MNHEY, SMNVEV (reference sequence). The CDR3 here is CASSSQGGNIQYF. Here the CDR3 DNA reads TGTGCCAGCAGTTCTCAGGGAGGAAACATTCAGTACTTC.

This sequence joins TRBV5-1 and TRBJ2-7; no definite D call. CDR3 size: 15 residues. The V end lost 2 bases, the J end lost 0 bases, and 12 bases lay between the germline ends. Germline V CDR1 and CDR2: SGHRS, YFSETQ. Here the CDR3 DNA reads TGCGCCAGCAGCTTATCTAACATGGGCTCCTACGAGCAGTACTTC. This encodes CASSLSNMGSYEQYF.

V is TRBV19 and J is TRBJ2-3; D perhaps matches TRBD2 (6 bases). Deletions cut 9 bases from V and 1 base from J, with 11 bases between. Germline CDR1 and CDR2: LNHDA and SQIVND (reference sequence). The length of the CDR3 is 13 residues. The CDR3, as DNA: TGTGCCAGCGGGGGTATCGGCACAGATACGCAGTATTTT. Translation: CASGGIGTDTQYF.

J is TRBJ1-2 and V is TRBV19; possibly TRBD1 for D (6 bases). The CDR3 is 14 amino acids. V lost 7 bases, J lost 3 bases, and 15 bases lay in between. Germline CDR1 reads LNHDA; CDR2 reads SQIVND (reference sequence). CDR3 bases: TGTGCCAGTAAAGGGGGGCCCCTGGACTATGGCTACACCTTC. The encoded protein is CASKGGPLDYGYTF.

Only one count was recorded for this clone. The gene calls are TRBV4-1 and TRBJ1-5; D is unresolved. V lost 0 bases and J 1 base, leaving 19 bases between the germline ends. CDR1 MGHRA and CDR2 YSYEKL come from the germline V gene. The CDR3 runs 19 residues. Here the CDR3 reads CASSQDKNLLLGSNQPQHF. As DNA, the CDR3 is TGCGCCAGCAGCCAAGATAAGAATCTCCTACTAGGGAGCAATCAGCCCCAGCATTTT.

The rearrangement joins TRBV19 to TRBJ1-5, with 11 bases fitting TRBD1. There are 16 residues in the CDR3. Germline CDR1 and CDR2: LNHDA and SQIVND (reference sequence). The junction had 7 bases not matched to a gene; V was cut back by 6 bases and J by 3 bases. CDR3 nucleotide sequence: TGTGCCAGTAGAAAGGACAGGGGGCCTTACAATCAGCCCCAGCATTTT. This codes for CASRKDRGPYNQPQHF.

V is TRBV5-1 and J is TRBJ1-5; D remains unclear. CDR1 and CDR2 from the germline V gene are SGHRS and YFSETQ. V gave up 0 bases and J gave up 7 bases, with 8 bases separating them. The CDR3 is 13 residues long. CDR3: CASSLEYGQPQHF. The DNA of the CDR3 is TGCGCCAGCAGCTTGGAATACGGGCAGCCCCAGCATTTT.

The chain employs TRBV11-2 and TRBJ2-5, with 11 bases fitting TRBD2. In germline, CDR1 is SGHAT, CDR2 FQNNGV. This CDR3 comprises 18 residues. V dropped 1 base and J dropped 0; count of bases not matched to a gene: 7. The CDR3 bases are TGTGCCAGCAGCTTAGCGGTAGCGGGAGGGGGCCACCAAGAGACCCAGTACTTC. Protein sequence: CASSLAVAGGGHQETQYF.

V usage is TRBV19 and J usage is TRBJ2-1; D gene uncertain. The germline CDR1 and CDR2 sequences are LNHDA and SQIVND (reference sequence). This CDR3 comprises 16 residues. V was shortened by 3 bases and J by 6 bases, with 18 bases between the two germline ends. In DNA form, the CDR3 reads TGTGCCAGTAGTATGAAACCAGTTTCACCCTCCAATGAGCAGTTCTTC. This gives the protein CASSMKPVSPSNEQFF.

V and J are TRBV6-5 and TRBJ2-7; the match to TRBD1 covers 12 bases. The CDR3 spans 15 residues. CDR1 is MNHEY and CDR2 is SVGAGI in the germline V gene. The junction had 7 bases not matched to a gene; V was cut back by 5 bases and J by 5 bases. Written as DNA, the CDR3 is TGTGCCAGCAGTCGCCCCGGGACAGGGGGCGACGAGCAGTACTTC. Translation gives CASSRPGTGGDEQYF.

This chain joins TRBV4-1 and TRBJ1-1, with D tentatively TRBD1 (5 bases). CDR3 length: 15 residues. Germline V gene lookup returns CDR1 MGHRA and CDR2 YSYEKL. Trimming took 1 base from V and 4 from J, leaving 13 bases between them. CDR3 sequence (DNA): TGCGCCAGCAGCCAAGTAGACCGGGGGACCACTGAAGCTTTCTTT. This gives the protein CASSQVDRGTTEAFF.

J is TRBJ1-4 and V is TRBV15, with a possible D match to TRBD1 (6 bases). From germline, CDR1 is LNHNV and CDR2 YYDKDF (reference sequence). The CDR3 is 16 amino acids. Between the trimmed V and J ends, which lost 1 base and 7 bases, there was a span of 16 bases. The CDR3, as DNA: TGTGCCACCAGCAGAGGGCGGGGGCAACTAACTGAAAAACTGTTTTTT. It translates to CATSRGRGQLTEKLFF. The complete variable domain, with remaining parts taken from reference TRBV15 and TRBJ1-4, reads DAMVIQNPRYQVTQFGKPVTLSCSQTLNHNVMYWYQQKSSQAPKLLFHYYDKDFNNEADTPDNFQSRRPNTSFCFLDIRSPGLGDTAMYLCATSRGRGQLTEKLFFGSGTQLSVL.

This clone was seen a few times. The V call is TRBV28, the J call TRBJ1-5; maybe TRBD1 (5 bases). V was clipped by 6 bases and J by 4 bases, with 10 bases between them. In germline, CDR1 is MDHEN, CDR2 SYDVKM. This CDR3 region has 13 residues. The CDR3 DNA is TGTGCCAGCAGGCAGGGCTCGAATCAGCCCCAGCATTTT. It translates to CASRQGSNQPQHF.

The chain employs TRBV5-1 and TRBJ2-5, with 12 positions matching TRBD1. V dropped 2 bases and J dropped 5; count of bases not matched to a gene: 4. This CDR3 contains 15 residues. Germline CDR1 SGHRS, CDR2 YFSETQ. The CDR3 loop reads CASSFSGTGGETQYF. The CDR3 DNA follows: TGCGCCAGCAGCTTCTCCGGGACAGGGGGCGAGACCCAGTACTTC.

The V and J genes are TRBV20-1 and TRBJ2-3; D is unresolved. The CDR3 totals 11 residues. V was cut by 7 bases and J by 1 base, with 6 bases left in between. The germline V gene has CDR1 DFQATT and CDR2 SNEGSKA (reference sequence). The CDR3: CSGRGTDTQYF. The CDR3 DNA sequence: TGCAGTGGCCGGGGCACAGATACGCAGTATTTT.

V and J are TRBV28 and TRBJ2-7; D might be TRBD2 (6 bases). The CDR3 consists of 15 residues. V lost 3 bases and J lost 2, with 14 bases in between. Per germline, CDR1 MDHEN and CDR2 SYDVKM. This CDR3 is CASSFKERVTYEQYF. CDR3 sequence (DNA): TGTGCCAGCAGTTTTAAAGAGCGGGTTACCTACGAGCAGTACTTC.

This clone was seen once. The rearrangement joins TRBV4-1 to TRBJ2-1; 7 nucleotides align to TRBD2. This CDR3 contains 14 residues. J lost 3 bases, V lost 1 base, and 0 bases had no gene match. CDR1 is MGHRA and CDR2 is YSYEKL in the germline V gene. The CDR3 nucleotides read TGCGCCAGCAGCCAAGGGACTAGCTACAATGAGCAGTTCTTC. Translation gives CASSQGTSYNEQFF.

J is TRBJ1-1 and V is TRBV27; a weak D match, TRBD1 (6 bases). The CDR3 length is 15 residues. V gave up 7 bases and J gave up 2 bases, with 17 bases separating them. The germline gives CDR1 MNHEY, CDR2 SMNVEV (reference sequence). CDR3 in amino acids: CASTVWAGANTEAFF. The CDR3 DNA reads TGTGCCAGCACAGTTTGGGCAGGGGCAAACACTGAAGCTTTCTTT.

The gene calls are TRBV25-1 and TRBJ2-7; D is possibly TRBD2 (7 bases). CDR3 length: 14 residues. The V end lost 1 base, the J end lost 2 bases, and 9 bases lay between the germline ends. Germline V CDR1 and CDR2: MGHDK, SYGVNS. This CDR3 is CASSEWGGAYEQYF. CDR3 in DNA: TGTGCCAGCAGTGAATGGGGGGGCGCCTACGAGCAGTACTTC.

In its sample, this clone was seen once. This chain joins TRBV12-1 and TRBJ2-1; TRBD2 was called by the table and not checked on the DNA. TRBV12-1 counts as a pseudogene. This CDR3 has 13 amino acids. CDR3 sequence reads: CASSFWRNNEQFF. The DNA of the CDR3 is TGTGCCAGCAGCTTTTGGCGGAACAATGAGCAGTTCTTC.

V is TRBV4-3 and J is TRBJ1-6; 10 bases fit TRBD1. After removal of 1 base from V and 3 bases from J, the junction contained 3 bases not matched to a gene. Germline lookup yields CDR1 LGHNA and CDR2 YSLEER. The CDR3 extends over 17 amino acids. The CDR3 sequence is CASSQGTGGYYNSPLHF. In nucleotides, the CDR3 is TGCGCCAGCAGCCAAGGGACAGGGGGTTACTATAATTCACCCCTCCACTTT.

The chain is built from TRBV29-1 and TRBJ1-5, with 7 bases identical to TRBD1. Germline CDR1 reads SQVTM; CDR2 reads ANQGSEA. J was trimmed by 12 bases and V by 7 bases; bases with no gene match: 9. The CDR3 covers 11 residues. The CDR3 reads CSAATGSGQHF. In nucleotides, the CDR3 is TGCAGCGCGGCGACAGGGTCGGGCCAGCATTTT.

The chain is built from TRBV27 and TRBJ2-7, with TRBD2 identical over 11 bases. Unmatched junction bases numbered 10, after V lost 10 bases and J lost 2 bases. Germline V gene sequence: CDR1 MNHEY, CDR2 SMNVEV (reference sequence). This CDR3 region has 15 residues. CDR3 nucleotides: TGTGCCACCGCCGGGGCTAGCGGGAGGCCCTACGAGCAGTACTTC. It codes for CATAGASGRPYEQYF.

The chain links TRBV4-2 to TRBJ2-1; 8 bases line up with TRBD2. Looked up from germline, CDR1 is LGHNA and CDR2 is YNFKEQ. V shed 4 bases and J 4 bases; nucleotides not matched to a gene: 12. The CDR3 runs 17 residues. CDR3 nucleotide sequence: TGTGCCAGCAGCCCCCCCAGCGGGAGTAAGGCTTACAATGAGCAGTTCTTC. Residues: CASSPPSGSKAYNEQFF.

V gene TRBV7-9 combines with J gene TRBJ1-5, with 7 bases lining up with TRBD1. V shed 5 bases and J 4 bases; nucleotides not matched to a gene: 5. The CDR3 runs to 14 residues. Germline CDR1 and CDR2: SEHNR and FQNEAQ (reference sequence). The CDR3 is CASSPTGENQPQHF. The CDR3 region has the DNA TGTGCCAGCAGCCCTACAGGGGAGAATCAGCCCCAGCATTTT.

This sequence joins TRBV21-1 and TRBJ1-2. TRBV21-1 counts as a pseudogene. CDR3 length equals 19 residues. The CDR3 bases are TGTGCCAGCAGCAAAAATAGGATGGGTTGCCGACGGACTAACTATGGCTACACCTTC. It translates to CASSKNRMGCRRTNYGYTF.

CDR3: CAWSVGTSGRAPHNEQFF. The CDR3 DNA reads TGTGCCTGGAGCGTAGGGACTAGCGGGAGGGCCCCGCACAATGAGCAGTTCTTC. The chain recombines TRBV30 with TRBJ2-1; 16 bases map to TRBD2. The CDR3 loop spans 18 amino acids. Germline V gene sequence: CDR1 GTSNPN, CDR2 SVGIG (reference sequence). V lost 3 bases, J lost 5 bases, and 10 bases stayed unmatched.

The rearrangement links TRBV4-1 to TRBJ2-1; 9 nucleotides agree with TRBD2. This CDR3 contains 15 residues. The germline V gene encodes CDR1 MGHRA and CDR2 YSYEKL. The trim removed 7 bases at V and 0 bases at J, leaving 4 bases unmatched. CDR3 residues: CASKDSGSSYNEQFF. The CDR3 coding sequence is TGCGCCAGCAAAGATAGCGGGAGCTCCTACAATGAGCAGTTCTTC.

The chain couples TRBV28 to TRBJ2-7; maybe TRBD2 (7 bases). The CDR3 covers 15 residues. The V end was cut by 5 bases, the J end by 3 bases, with 17 bases between. Germline CDR1 is MDHEN and CDR2 is SYDVKM. This chain's CDR3 is CASSDAGAGFYEQYF. CDR3 nucleotide sequence: TGTGCCAGCAGTGATGCGGGGGCAGGGTTCTACGAGCAGTACTTC.